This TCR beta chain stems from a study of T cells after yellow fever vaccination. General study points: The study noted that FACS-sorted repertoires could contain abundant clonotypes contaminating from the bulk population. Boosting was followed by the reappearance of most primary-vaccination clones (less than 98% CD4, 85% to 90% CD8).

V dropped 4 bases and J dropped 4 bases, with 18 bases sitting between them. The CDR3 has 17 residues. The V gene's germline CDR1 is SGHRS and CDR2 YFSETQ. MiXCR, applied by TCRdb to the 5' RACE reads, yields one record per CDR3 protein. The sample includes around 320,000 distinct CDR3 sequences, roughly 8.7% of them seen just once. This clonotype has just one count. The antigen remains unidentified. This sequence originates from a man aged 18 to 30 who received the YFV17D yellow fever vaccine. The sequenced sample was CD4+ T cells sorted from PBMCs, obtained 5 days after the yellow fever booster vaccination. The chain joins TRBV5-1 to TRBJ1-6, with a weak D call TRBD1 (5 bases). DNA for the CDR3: TGCGCCAGCAGCATGGGTCCCGGGACGGAGTATAATTCACCCCTCCACTTT. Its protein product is CASSMGPGTEYNSPLHF.